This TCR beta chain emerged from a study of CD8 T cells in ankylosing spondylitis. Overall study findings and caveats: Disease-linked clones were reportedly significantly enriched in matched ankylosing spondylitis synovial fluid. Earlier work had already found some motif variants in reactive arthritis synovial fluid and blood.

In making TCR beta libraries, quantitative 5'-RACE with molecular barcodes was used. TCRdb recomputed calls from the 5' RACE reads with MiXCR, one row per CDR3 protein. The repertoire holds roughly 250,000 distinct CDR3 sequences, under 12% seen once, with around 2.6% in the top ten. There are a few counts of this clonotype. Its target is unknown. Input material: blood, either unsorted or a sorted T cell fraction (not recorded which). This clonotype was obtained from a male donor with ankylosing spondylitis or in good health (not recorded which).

DNA for the CDR3: TGCAGCGTTGTTACGGGACAGGGCCACGAGCAGTACTTC. Amino acids: CSVVTGQGHEQYF. This chain connects TRBV29-1 to TRBJ2-7; 9 bases fit TRBD1. The CDR3 covers 13 residues. Germline V gene lookup returns CDR1 SQVTM and CDR2 ANQGSEA. The V segment lost 4 bases and the J segment 5 bases; nucleotides outside the gene matches: 6.